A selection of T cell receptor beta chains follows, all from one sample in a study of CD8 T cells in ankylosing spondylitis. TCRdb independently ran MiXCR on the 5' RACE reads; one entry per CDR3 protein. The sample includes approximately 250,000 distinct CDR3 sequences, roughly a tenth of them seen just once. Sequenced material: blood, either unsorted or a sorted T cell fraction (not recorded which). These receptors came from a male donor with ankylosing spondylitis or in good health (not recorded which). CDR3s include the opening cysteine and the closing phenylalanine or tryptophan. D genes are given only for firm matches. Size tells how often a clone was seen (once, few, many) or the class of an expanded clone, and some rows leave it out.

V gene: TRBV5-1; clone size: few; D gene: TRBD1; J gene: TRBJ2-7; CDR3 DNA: TGCGCCAGCAGCTTGGAGGCTGGGACAGCCTACTACGAGCAGTACTTC; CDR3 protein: CASSLEAGTAYYEQYF
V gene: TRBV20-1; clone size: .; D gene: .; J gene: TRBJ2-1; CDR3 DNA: TGCAGTGCTCCATACCTAAGCCAATGGGCCCACAATGAGCAGTTCTTC; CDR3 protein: CSAPYLSQWAHNEQFF
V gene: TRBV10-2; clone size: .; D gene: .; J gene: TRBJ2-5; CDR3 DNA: TGCGCCAGCAGCGCCTCTCGGGTTTGGGGGCCGGAGACCCAGTACTTC; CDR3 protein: CASSASRVWGPETQYF
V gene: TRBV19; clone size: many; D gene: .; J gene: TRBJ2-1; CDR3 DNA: TGTGCCAGTACCCCGGGGAGTTCCTACAATGAGCAGTTCTTC; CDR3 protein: CASTPGSSYNEQFF
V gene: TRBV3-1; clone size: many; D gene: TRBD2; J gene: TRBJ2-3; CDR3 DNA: TGTGCCAGCAGCCACCTAGCGGGGGTTTCAGATACGCAGTATTTT; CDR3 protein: CASSHLAGVSDTQYF
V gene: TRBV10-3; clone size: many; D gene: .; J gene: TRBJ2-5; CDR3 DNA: TGTGCCATCAGTGAGTGGGAAGAGACCCAGTACTTC; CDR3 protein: CAISEWEETQYF
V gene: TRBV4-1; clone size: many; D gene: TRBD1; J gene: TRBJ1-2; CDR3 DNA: TGCGCCAGCAGCCAACCTCCGGGACAGGGTATGACGCCCTACTATGGCTACACCTTC; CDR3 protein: CASSQPPGQGMTPYYGYTF
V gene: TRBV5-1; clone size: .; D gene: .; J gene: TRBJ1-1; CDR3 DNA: TGCGCCAGCAGCTTGGCCGCCTTTGGGGAGGCTGAAGCTTTCTTT; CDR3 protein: CASSLAAFGEAEAFF
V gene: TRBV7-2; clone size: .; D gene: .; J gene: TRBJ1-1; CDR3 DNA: TGTGCCAGCAGCTCCGGCAGGGTACCCAGGAGGACTGAAGCTTTCTTT; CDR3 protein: CASSSGRVPRRTEAFF
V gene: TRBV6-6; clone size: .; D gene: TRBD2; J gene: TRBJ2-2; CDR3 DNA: TGTGCCAGCAGCACCCTCTTCGGGGGGGCCGGGGAGCTGTTTTTT; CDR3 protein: CASSTLFGGAGELFF
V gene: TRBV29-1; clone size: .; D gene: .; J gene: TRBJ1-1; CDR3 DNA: TGCAGCGCGACGGGACACCTGAACACTGAAGCTTTCTTT; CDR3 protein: CSATGHLNTEAFF
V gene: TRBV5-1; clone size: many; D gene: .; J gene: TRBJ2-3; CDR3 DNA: TGCGCCAGCAGCTTGGCCCTAGCGAGGGGAGATACGCAGTATTTT; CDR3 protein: CASSLALARGDTQYF
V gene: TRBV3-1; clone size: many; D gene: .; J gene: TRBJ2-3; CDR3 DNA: TGTGCCAGCAGCCAAGGGAGACTCTCTAGCACAGATACGCAGTATTTT; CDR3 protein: CASSQGRLSSTDTQYF
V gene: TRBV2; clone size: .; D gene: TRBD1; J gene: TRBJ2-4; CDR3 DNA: TGTGCCAGCCTCCTGAAAGGTCCTCCCCGGACAGGCCTAGCCAAAAACATTCAGTACTTC; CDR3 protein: CASLLKGPPRTGLAKNIQYF
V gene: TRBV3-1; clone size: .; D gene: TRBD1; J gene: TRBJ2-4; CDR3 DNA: TGTGCCAGCAGCCAAGTCCCGTCGACAGGGACCATTCAGTACTTC; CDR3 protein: CASSQVPSTGTIQYF
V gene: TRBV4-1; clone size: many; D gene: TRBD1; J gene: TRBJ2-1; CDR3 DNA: TGCGCCAGCAGCCGGGACAGGGGCTCCTACAATGAGCAGTTCTTC; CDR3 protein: CASSRDRGSYNEQFF
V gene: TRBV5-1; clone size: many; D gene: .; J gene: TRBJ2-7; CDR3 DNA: TGCGCCAGCAGCTGGGGGGACAGTCGTTCCTACGAGCAGTACTTC; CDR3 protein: CASSWGDSRSYEQYF
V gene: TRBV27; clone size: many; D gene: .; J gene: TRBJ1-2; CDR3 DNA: TGTGCCAGCAGTGACAGGACCGGCTATGGCTACACCTTC; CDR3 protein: CASSDRTGYGYTF